What follows is one TCR beta chain and its context. The sample holds one count of this clonotype. The antigen it binds to is not known. Base qualities are not provided; no much larger clone lies one nucleotide away. A lone read is weak support. These data are taken from a study of CD8+CD57+ T cells in acquired aplastic anemia (dated by TCRdb to 2016 to 2019). Looking at the study overall: On average, sorted CD4+ and CD8+ cells yielded about 3 ug of extracted DNA, with a range of 0.2 to 27.4 ug. Broad study findings and their caveats: Roughly 29 CD8+ CDR3 sequences were shared between patients and controls but appeared highly expressed in patients and within their immunodominant clones. Between patients and healthy controls, no significant difference in CD8+ Simpson's diversity was found (P=0.060).

TCR beta VDJ combination and CDR3 sequence profiling used genomic DNA as the template. An Illumina HiSeq 2000 was used for TCR repertoire sequencing. The paper's processing steps were these. Repertoire assessment relied on Simpson's diversity index, CDR3 size and DJ length profiles, and TRBV/TRBJ rearrangement plots. The most abundant DNA sequence in the deep sequencing data was taken as the immunodominant clone. CDR3 amino acid sequences were checked for sharing between subjects and were compared against published repertoires and the VDJdb database. Clones were called with MiXCR by TCRdb after fastp trimmed the public reads at Q25, and only in-frame beta chains were retained. CDR3 protein duplicates are merged, each entry listing the most common genes and DNA. These V and J calls rely on TCRdb rather than the paper's analysis. The sample contains 250,000 to 350,000 distinct CDR3 sequences, 45% to 70% of them found a single time. The ten largest clones represent 6.5% to 10% of the sample.

The CDR3 has 15 amino acids, counting the end cysteine and phenylalanine. The CDR3 DNA has 45 bases and is translated from base 1. The germline V end is reduced by 0 bases and the J end by 2 bases; junction bases left unmatched: 0. Per the germline V gene (reference sequence), LNHNV is the CDR1 and YYDKDF is the CDR2. The study deep-sequenced TCR repertoires of sorted CD4+ and CD8+ blood T cells from severe aplastic anemia patients and healthy subjects. Ficoll-Paque density gradient centrifugation was used to isolate peripheral blood mononuclear cells. Before DNA was extracted, CD4+ and CD8+ T cells were sorted using either FACS or magnetic beads.

Sequenced material: sorted CD4+, CD8+, or CD8+CD57+ T cells (not recorded which) from PBMCs. The sequence came from a human donor with severe aplastic anemia or a healthy control (not recorded which). The chain was built from TRBV15 and TRBJ2-1; TRBD1 aligns with 8 central bases. The CDR3 loop reads CATSREQGAYNEQFF. DNA sequence: TGTGCCACCAGCAGAGAACAGGGGGCCTACAATGAGCAGTTCTTC.